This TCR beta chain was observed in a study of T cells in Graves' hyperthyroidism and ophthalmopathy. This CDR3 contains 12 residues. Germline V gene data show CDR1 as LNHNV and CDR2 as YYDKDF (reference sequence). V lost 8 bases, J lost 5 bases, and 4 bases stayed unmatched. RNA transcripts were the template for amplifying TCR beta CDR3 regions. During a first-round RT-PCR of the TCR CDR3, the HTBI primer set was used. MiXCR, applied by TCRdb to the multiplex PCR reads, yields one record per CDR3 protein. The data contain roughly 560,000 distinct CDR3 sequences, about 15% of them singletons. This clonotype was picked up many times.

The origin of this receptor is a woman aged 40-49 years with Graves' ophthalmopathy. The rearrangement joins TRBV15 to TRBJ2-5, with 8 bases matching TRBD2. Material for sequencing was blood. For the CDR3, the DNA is TGTGCCACCGGAAGACTAGCGGAGACCCAGTACTTC. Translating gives CATGRLAETQYF.